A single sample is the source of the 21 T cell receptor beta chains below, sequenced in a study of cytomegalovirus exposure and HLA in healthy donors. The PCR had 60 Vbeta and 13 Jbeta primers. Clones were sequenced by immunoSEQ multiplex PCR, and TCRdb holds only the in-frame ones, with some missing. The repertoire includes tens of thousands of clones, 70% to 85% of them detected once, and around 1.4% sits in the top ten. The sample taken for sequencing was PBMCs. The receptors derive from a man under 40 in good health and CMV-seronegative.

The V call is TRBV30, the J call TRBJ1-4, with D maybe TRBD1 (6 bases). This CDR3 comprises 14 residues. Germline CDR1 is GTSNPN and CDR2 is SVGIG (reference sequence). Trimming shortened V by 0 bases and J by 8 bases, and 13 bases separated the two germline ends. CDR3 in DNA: TGTGCCTGGAGTGTATCCCCGGGGGGCGAAAAACTGTTTTTT. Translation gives CAWSVSPGGEKLFF.

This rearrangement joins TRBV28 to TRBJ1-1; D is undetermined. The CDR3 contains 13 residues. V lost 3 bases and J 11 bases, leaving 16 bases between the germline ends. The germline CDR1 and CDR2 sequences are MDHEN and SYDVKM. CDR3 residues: CASSLLSPPGAFF. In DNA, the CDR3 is TGTGCCAGCAGTTTGTTGAGCCCCCCGGGGGCTTTCTTT.

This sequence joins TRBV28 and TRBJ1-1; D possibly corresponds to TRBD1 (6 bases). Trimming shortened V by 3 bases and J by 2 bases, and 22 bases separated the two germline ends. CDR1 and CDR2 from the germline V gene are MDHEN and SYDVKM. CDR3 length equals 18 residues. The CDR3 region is CASSFPLPVRGGNTEAFF. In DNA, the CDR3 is TGTGCCAGCAGTTTTCCCTTACCCGTGAGAGGGGGTAACACTGAAGCTTTCTTT.

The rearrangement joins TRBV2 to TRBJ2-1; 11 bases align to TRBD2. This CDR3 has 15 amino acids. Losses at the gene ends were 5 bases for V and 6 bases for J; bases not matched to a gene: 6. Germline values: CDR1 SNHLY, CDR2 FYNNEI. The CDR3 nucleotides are TGTGCCAGCAGTATTAGCGGGAGGGCCCCCAATGAGCAGTTCTTC. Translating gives CASSISGRAPNEQFF.

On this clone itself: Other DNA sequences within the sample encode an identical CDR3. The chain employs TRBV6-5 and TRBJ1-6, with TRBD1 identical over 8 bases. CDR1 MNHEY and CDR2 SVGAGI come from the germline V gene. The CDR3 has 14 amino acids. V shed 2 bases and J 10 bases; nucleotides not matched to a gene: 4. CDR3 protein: CASSYADRDSPLHF. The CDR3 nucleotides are TGTGCCAGCAGTTACGCGGACAGGGACTCACCCCTCCACTTT.

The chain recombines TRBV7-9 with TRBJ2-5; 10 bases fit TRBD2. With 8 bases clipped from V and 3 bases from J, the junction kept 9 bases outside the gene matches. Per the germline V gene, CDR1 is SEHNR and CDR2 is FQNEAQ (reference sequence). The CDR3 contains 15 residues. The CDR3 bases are TGTGCCAGCGAAAGGACTAGCGGAGCCAAAGAGACCCAGTACTTC. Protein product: CASERTSGAKETQYF.

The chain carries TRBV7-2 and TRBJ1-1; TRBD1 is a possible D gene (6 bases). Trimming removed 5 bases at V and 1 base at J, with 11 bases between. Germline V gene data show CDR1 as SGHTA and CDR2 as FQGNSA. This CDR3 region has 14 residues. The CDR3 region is CASSTMTGNTEAFF. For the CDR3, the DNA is TGTGCCAGCAGCACCATGACAGGGAACACTGAAGCTTTCTTT.

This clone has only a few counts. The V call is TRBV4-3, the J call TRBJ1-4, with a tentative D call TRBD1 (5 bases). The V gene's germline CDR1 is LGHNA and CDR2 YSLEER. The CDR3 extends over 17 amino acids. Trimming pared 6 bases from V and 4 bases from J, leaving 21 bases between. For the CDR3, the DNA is TGCGCCAGCAGTCGTATCCCTCCGGGACTTGATAATGAAAAACTGTTTTTT. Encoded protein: CASSRIPPGLDNEKLFF.

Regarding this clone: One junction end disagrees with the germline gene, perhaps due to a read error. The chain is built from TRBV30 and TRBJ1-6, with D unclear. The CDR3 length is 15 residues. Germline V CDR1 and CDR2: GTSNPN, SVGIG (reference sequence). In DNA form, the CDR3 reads TGTGCCTGGAGTGTACCTCCATTCTATAATTCCCCCCTCCACTTT. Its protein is CAWSVPPFYNSPLHF. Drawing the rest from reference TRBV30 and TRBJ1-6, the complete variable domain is SQTIHQWPATLVQPVGSPLSLECTVEGTSNPNLYWYRQAAGRGLQLLFYSVGIGQISSEVPQNLSASRPQDRQFILSSKKLLLSDSGFYLCAWSVPPFYNSPLHFGNGTRLTVT.

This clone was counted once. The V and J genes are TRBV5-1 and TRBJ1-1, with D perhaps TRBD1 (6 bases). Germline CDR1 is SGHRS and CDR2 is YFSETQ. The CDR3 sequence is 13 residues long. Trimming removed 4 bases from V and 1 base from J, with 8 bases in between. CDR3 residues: CASSEGENTEAFF. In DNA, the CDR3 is TGCGCCAGCAGCGAGGGGGAGAACACTGAAGCTTTCTTT.

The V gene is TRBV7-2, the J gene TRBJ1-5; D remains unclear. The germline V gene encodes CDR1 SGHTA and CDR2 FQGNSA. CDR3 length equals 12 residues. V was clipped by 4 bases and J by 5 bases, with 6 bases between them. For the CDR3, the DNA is TGTGCCAGCAGCTCCGTTCATCAGCCCCAGCATTTT. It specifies CASSSVHQPQHF.

As DNA, the CDR3 is TGCGCCAGCAGCCTGCAGGACAGGACCTATGGCTACACCTTC. Its protein product is CASSLQDRTYGYTF. The chain employs TRBV5-1 and TRBJ1-2, with 7 bases identical to TRBD1. This CDR3 region has 14 residues. The V gene's germline CDR1 is SGHRS and CDR2 YFSETQ. With 4 bases clipped from V and 4 bases from J, the junction kept 7 bases outside the gene matches.

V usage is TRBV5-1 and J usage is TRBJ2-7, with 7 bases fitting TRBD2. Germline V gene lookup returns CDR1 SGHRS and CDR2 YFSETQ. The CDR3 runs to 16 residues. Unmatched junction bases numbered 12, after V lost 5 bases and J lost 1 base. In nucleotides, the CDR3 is TGCGCCAGCAGTCCCTCTCCCGGGAGGACTTCCTACGAGCAGTACTTC. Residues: CASSPSPGRTSYEQYF.

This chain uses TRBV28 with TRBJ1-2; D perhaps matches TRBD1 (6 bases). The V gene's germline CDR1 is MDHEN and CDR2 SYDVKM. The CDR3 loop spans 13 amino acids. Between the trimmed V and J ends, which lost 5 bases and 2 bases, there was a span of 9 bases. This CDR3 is CASSRTDNYGYTF. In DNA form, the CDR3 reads TGTGCCAGCAGTCGGACAGACAACTATGGCTACACCTTC.

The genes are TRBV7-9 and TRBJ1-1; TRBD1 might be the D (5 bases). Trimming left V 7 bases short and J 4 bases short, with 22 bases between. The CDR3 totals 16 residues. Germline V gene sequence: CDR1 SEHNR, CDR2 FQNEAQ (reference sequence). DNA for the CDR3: TGTGCCAGCACAAACGTGGGGGGGGTCAGCGGCACTGAAGCTTTCTTT. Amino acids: CASTNVGGVSGTEAFF. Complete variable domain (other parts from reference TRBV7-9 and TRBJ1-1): DTGVSQNPRHKITKRGQNVTFRCDPISEHNRLYWYRQTLGQGPEFLTYFQNEAQLEKSRLLSDRFSAERPKGSFSTLEIQRTEQGDSAMYLCASTNVGGVSGTEAFFGQGTRLTVV.

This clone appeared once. Written as DNA, the CDR3 is TGTGCCAGCAGCGGACTTGGACTAGCGTACTCCTACGAGCAGTACTTC. Its protein product is CASSGLGLAYSYEQYF. The chain couples TRBV13 to TRBJ2-7; TRBD2 aligns across 9 bases. Unmatched junction bases numbered 8, after V lost 5 bases and J lost 0 bases. The germline V gene encodes CDR1 PRHDT and CDR2 FYEKMQ (reference sequence). This CDR3 comprises 16 residues.

The CDR3, as DNA: TGTGCCAGCACCGCAGACAGGCTGCGTGGCTACACCTTC. Translating gives CASTADRLRGYTF. The chain recombines TRBV6-5 with TRBJ1-2; D may be TRBD1 (6 bases). V lost 7 bases to trimming and J lost 7 bases, with 16 bases between them. Germline CDR1 is MNHEY and CDR2 is SVGAGI. The CDR3 has 13 residues.

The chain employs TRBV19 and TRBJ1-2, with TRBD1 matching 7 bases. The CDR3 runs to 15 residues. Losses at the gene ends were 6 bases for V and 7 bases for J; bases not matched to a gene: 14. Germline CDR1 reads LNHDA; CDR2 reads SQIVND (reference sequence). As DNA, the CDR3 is TGTGCCAGTAGCGCTCAGATGACAGGGACTGGTGGCTACACCTTC. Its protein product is CASSAQMTGTGGYTF.

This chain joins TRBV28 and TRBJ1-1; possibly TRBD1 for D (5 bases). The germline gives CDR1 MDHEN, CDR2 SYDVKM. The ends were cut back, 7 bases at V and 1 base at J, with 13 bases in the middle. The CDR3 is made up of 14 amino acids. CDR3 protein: CASISGGSNTEAFF. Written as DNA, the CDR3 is TGTGCCAGCATCTCGGGGGGATCGAACACTGAAGCTTTCTTT. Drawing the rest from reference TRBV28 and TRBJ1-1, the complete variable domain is DVKVTQSSRYLVKRTGEKVFLECVQDMDHENMFWYRQDPGLGLRLIYFSYDVKMKEKGDIPEGYSVSREKKERFSLILESASTNQTSMYLCASISGGSNTEAFFGQGTRLTVV.

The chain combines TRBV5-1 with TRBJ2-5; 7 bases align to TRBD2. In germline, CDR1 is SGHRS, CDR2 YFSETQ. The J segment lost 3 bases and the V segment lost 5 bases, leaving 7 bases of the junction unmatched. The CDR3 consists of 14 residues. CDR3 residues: CASSPLAEEETQYF. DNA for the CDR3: TGCGCCAGCAGTCCCCTAGCGGAGGAAGAGACCCAGTACTTC.

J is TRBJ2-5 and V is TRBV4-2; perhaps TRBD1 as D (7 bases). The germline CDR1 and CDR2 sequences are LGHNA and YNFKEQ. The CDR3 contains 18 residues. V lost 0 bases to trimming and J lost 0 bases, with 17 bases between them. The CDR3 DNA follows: TGTGCCAGCAGCCAAGATAGGCGGGACAGAATATACCAAGAGACCCAGTACTTC. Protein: CASSQDRRDRIYQETQYF.